The 3 T cell receptor beta chains in this list originate from one sample, sequenced in a study of CD8+ T cells in alopecia areata. cDNA prepared by RNA extraction and subsequent reverse transcription served as the template for sequencing. Repertoires were generated with immunoSEQ multiplex PCR, while TCRdb's copy carries only in-frame clones and drops some. The sample records roughly 280,000 clones, over 45% being singletons. This sample's treatment: oral pan-JAK inhibitor, 5-10 mg twice daily. The specimen was CD4+ T cells sorted from blood, collected around week 53, from a patient treated with tofacitinib. Receptors originate from a human donor with alopecia areata.

In its sample, this clone was seen many times. The chain has TRBV11-2 and TRBJ2-7; D possibly corresponds to TRBD1 (6 bases). CDR1 and CDR2 from the germline V gene are SGHAT and FQNNGV. Trimming took off 5 bases at V and 0 bases at J, with 11 bases between the two ends. The CDR3 runs to 14 residues. The chain's CDR3 is CASSPWDTSYEQYF. The CDR3 nucleotides are TGTGCCAGCAGCCCTTGGGACACCTCCTACGAGCAGTACTTC.

This clone was counted only a few times. The chain combines TRBV7-2 with TRBJ2-7; no clear D gene. The CDR3 is 12 residues long. The germline V and J ends were trimmed by 4 bases and 9 bases, with 13 bases remaining between them. The germline gives CDR1 SGHTA, CDR2 FQGNSA. In nucleotides, the CDR3 is TGTGCCAGCAGCTCAGCGCTAGGACGGCAGTACTTC. Amino acid sequence: CASSSALGRQYF.

This clone was seen a handful of times. This sequence joins TRBV30 and TRBJ1-5, with a possible D match to TRBD1 (5 bases). The CDR3 has 15 amino acids. The ends were cut back, 2 bases at V and 7 bases at J, with 18 bases in the middle. Germline CDR1 reads GTSNPN; CDR2 reads SVGIG (reference sequence). For the CDR3, the DNA is TGTGCCTGGAGTAGATTGGGCAGGGAGGGACAGCCCCAGCATTTT. Encoded protein: CAWSRLGREGQPQHF.